A single sample gave rise to the 15 T cell receptor beta chains below, sequenced in a study of T cells in Graves' hyperthyroidism and ophthalmopathy. TCR beta CDR3 region amplification was performed from RNA transcripts. The HTBI primer set was used in a first-round RT-PCR of the TCR CDR3. A single record per CDR3 protein comes from TCRdb applying MiXCR to the multiplex PCR reads. The sample lists around 280,000 distinct CDR3 sequences, around 15% occurring once. What was sequenced was blood. The receptor set was obtained from a middle-aged woman with Graves' hyperthyroidism.

The sample holds many counts of this clonotype. This chain joins TRBV2 and TRBJ1-1; D gene ambiguous. V was trimmed by 8 bases and J by 6 bases, leaving 16 bases between them. This CDR3 contains 13 residues. Germline loops: CDR1 SNHLY, CDR2 FYNNEI. As DNA, the CDR3 is TGTGCCAGCGAGGACGGGGTTAGGGCTGAAGCTTTCTTT. Its protein is CASEDGVRAEAFF.

This clonotype was picked up a small number of times. The chain combines TRBV6-1 with TRBJ2-7, with 8 positions matching TRBD1. The CDR3 consists of 14 residues. Germline values: CDR1 MNHNS, CDR2 SASEGT. Trimming took 6 bases from V and 2 from J; bases not matched to a gene: 6. The CDR3 reads CASRPTGAAYEQYF. DNA for the CDR3: TGTGCCAGCAGACCGACAGGGGCCGCCTACGAGCAGTACTTC.

This clonotype was seen only a few times. This chain joins TRBV12-3 or TRBV12-4 and TRBJ2-6, with 16 bases fitting TRBD2. CDR3 length: 18 residues. Unmatched junction bases numbered 7, after V lost 6 bases and J lost 5 bases. CDR3 bases: TGTGCCAGCAGGGTGGGACTAGCGGGAGGGGGGTGGGCCAACGTCCTGACTTTC. The encoded protein is CASRVGLAGGGWANVLTF.

This clonotype showed up just a few times. This chain joins TRBV12-3 or TRBV12-4 and TRBJ1-1; no reliable D call. The CDR3 covers 13 residues. V lost 3 bases to trimming and J lost 4 bases, with 9 bases between them. CDR3 nucleotide sequence: TGTGCCAGCAGTTTGGCTCAGGCCACTGAAGCTTTCTTT. As protein: CASSLAQATEAFF.

This clonotype was counted only a few times. V and J are TRBV20-1 and TRBJ2-5; D remains unclear. The CDR3 contains 15 residues. Trimming left V 2 bases short and J 1 base short, with 14 bases between. Germline V gene data show CDR1 as DFQATT and CDR2 as SNEGSKA (reference sequence). CDR3 DNA: TGCAGTGCTAGAATCGGATTCGTCTTCCAAGAGACCCAGTACTTC. Encoded protein: CSARIGFVFQETQYF.

This clonotype was observed many times. The chain has TRBV7-2 and TRBJ2-5; D is undetermined. CDR1 is SGHTA and CDR2 is FQGNSA in the germline V gene. Trimming left V 7 bases short and J 2 bases short, with 14 bases between. This CDR3 region has 14 residues. CDR3 nucleotides: TGTGCCAGCACCTATCCGGACGGACAAGAGACCCAGTACTTC. Amino acid sequence: CASTYPDGQETQYF.

This clonotype was recorded a few times. The rearrangement uses TRBV7-2 and TRBJ1-1; D remains ambiguous. This CDR3 is built from 14 residues. V shed 0 bases and J shed 3 bases, with 8 bases lying between them. Germline V CDR1 and CDR2: SGHTA, FQGNSA. Here the CDR3 DNA reads TGTGCCAGCAGCTTAGCGTCCGGTTACACTGAAGCTTTCTTT. Translated: CASSLASGYTEAFF.

This clonotype occurred many times. Here the CDR3 reads CASSFAGEWNTQYF. CDR3 coding DNA: TGTGCCAGCAGCTTCGCGGGAGAATGGAATACGCAGTATTTT. V gene TRBV7-2 combines with J gene TRBJ2-3, with 7 positions matching TRBD2. This CDR3 is built from 14 residues. CDR1 is SGHTA, CDR2 FQGNSA, per germline. V shed 3 bases and J 7 bases; nucleotides not matched to a gene: 7.

The rearrangement links TRBV24-1 to TRBJ1-2; 11 bases match TRBD1. The trim removed 5 bases at V and 8 bases at J, leaving 3 bases unmatched. The length of the CDR3 is 13 residues. Germline loops: CDR1 KGHDR, CDR2 SFDVKD. The CDR3 spells CATSGTGGGGYTF. Here the CDR3 DNA reads TGTGCCACCAGTGGGACAGGGGGCGGCGGCTACACCTTC.

This clonotype was counted many times. The V and J genes are TRBV20-1 and TRBJ1-4; D not certain. There are 15 residues in the CDR3. V lost 1 base to trimming and J lost 2 bases, with 11 bases between them. From germline, CDR1 is DFQATT and CDR2 SNEGSKA (reference sequence). CDR3 region: CSARAYRVTNEKLFF. The DNA of the CDR3 is TGCAGTGCTAGAGCCTATCGGGTGACTAATGAAAAACTGTTTTTT.

This clonotype was seen at least ten times. The chain joins TRBV24-1 to TRBJ2-1; D is perhaps TRBD1 or TRBD2 (5 bases each). V was pared by 2 bases and J by 0 bases, with 13 bases between. The CDR3 length is 17 residues. The germline CDR1 and CDR2 sequences are KGHDR and SFDVKD. The CDR3 reads CATSDWGTASSYNEQFF. The CDR3 DNA reads as TGTGCCACCAGTGATTGGGGGACGGCGAGCTCCTACAATGAGCAGTTCTTC.

The rearrangement joins TRBV11-3 to TRBJ2-3; the match to TRBD2 covers 13 bases. Germline assignment: CDR1 SGHNT and CDR2 YENEEA. The J segment lost 2 bases and the V segment lost 2 bases, leaving 4 bases of the junction unmatched. CDR3 size: 17 residues. CDR3 in amino acids: CASSLTGLAGVTDTQYF. As DNA, the CDR3 is TGTGCCAGCAGCTTAACCGGACTAGCGGGGGTCACAGATACGCAGTATTTT.

This clonotype was observed at least ten times. The V gene is TRBV3-1, the J gene TRBJ1-3; a weak D match, TRBD1 (5 bases). The V gene lost 4 bases and the J gene lost 3 bases, with 16 bases spanning the gap. CDR1 is LGHDT and CDR2 is YNNKEL in the germline V gene (reference sequence). This CDR3 has 16 amino acids. This CDR3 reads CASSPSIDRVGNTIYF. DNA of the CDR3: TGTGCCAGCAGCCCCTCCATCGACAGAGTTGGAAACACCATATATTTT.

Many counts were recorded for this clonotype. The chain has TRBV27 and TRBJ2-6; 8 positions match TRBD1. Unmatched junction bases numbered 11, after V lost 4 bases and J lost 3 bases. Germline V CDR1 and CDR2: MNHEY, SMNVEV (reference sequence). The CDR3 has 18 residues. The CDR3 spells CASSSSRQGANGANVLTF. The CDR3 DNA sequence: TGTGCCAGCAGTTCCTCGCGTCAGGGGGCTAATGGGGCCAACGTCCTGACTTTC.

This rearrangement joins TRBV20-1 to TRBJ2-3; 8 bases align to TRBD1. The CDR3 runs to 14 residues. Per the germline V gene, CDR1 is DFQATT and CDR2 is SNEGSKA (reference sequence). Trimming removed 3 bases from V and 5 bases from J; junction bases left unmatched: 7. The CDR3 region is CSASGQGTVDTQYF. In DNA, the CDR3 is TGCAGTGCTAGTGGACAGGGCACGGTAGATACGCAGTATTTT.